This T cell receptor (beta chain) is drawn from a study of T cells after yellow fever vaccination. Study context: The SMART-Seq v4 Ultra Low Input method served to prepare the low-cell-number fractions. Overall study results and limits: On re-exposure, the response was weaker but peaked faster, at day 5 versus 15.

In this sample, this clonotype turned up many times. Its antigen is unknown. Unmatched junction bases numbered 7, after V lost 8 bases and J lost 1 base. This CDR3 spans 15 amino acids. Germline V CDR1 and CDR2: MGHDK, SYGVNS. The authors made TCR cDNA by 5'RACE template switching, adding a universal primer site and UMIs. Via MiXCR, TCRdb re-called the 5' RACE reads, giving one row per CDR3 protein. The repertoire holds under 70,000 distinct CDR3 sequences, with approximately 6.9% as singletons. The TCR comes from a man aged 18 to 35 who received the YFV17D yellow fever vaccine. The V and J genes are TRBV25-1 and TRBJ2-3; 9 positions agree with TRBD1. The sample here was CD8+ T cells sorted from PBMCs, taken on the day of the first yellow fever vaccination. Written as DNA, the CDR3 is TGTGCCAGCCCACGGACAGGGGAGGGCACAGATACGCAGTATTTT. It specifies CASPRTGEGTDTQYF.